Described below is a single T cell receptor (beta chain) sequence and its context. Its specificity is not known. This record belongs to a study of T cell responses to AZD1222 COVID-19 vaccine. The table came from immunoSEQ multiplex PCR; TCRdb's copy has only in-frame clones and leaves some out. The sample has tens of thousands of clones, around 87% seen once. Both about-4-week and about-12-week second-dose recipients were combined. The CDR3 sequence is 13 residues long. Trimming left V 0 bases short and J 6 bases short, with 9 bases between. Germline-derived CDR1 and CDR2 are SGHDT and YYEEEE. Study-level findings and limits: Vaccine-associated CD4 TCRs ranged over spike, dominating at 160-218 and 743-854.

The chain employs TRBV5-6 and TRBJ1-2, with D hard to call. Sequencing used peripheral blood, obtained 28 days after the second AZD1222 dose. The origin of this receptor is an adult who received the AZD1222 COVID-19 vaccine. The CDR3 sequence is CASSLGRADGYTF. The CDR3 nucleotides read TGTGCCAGCAGCTTGGGAAGGGCGGATGGCTACACCTTC.